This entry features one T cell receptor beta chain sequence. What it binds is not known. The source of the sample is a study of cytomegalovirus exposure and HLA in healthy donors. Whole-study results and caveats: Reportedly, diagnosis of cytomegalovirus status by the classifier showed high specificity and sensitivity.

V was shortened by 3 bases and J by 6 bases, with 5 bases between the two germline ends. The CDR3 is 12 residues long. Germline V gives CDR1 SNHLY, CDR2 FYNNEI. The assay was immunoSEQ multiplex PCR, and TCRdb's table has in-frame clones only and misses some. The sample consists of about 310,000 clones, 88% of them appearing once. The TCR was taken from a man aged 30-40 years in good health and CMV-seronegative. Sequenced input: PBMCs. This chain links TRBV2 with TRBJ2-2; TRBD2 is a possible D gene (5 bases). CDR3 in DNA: TGTGCCAGCAGTGACGGGGCCGGGGAGCTGTTTTTT. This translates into CASSDGAGELFF.